One and the same sample provided the 24 T cell receptor beta chains below, sequenced in a study of cytomegalovirus exposure and HLA in healthy donors. PCR was performed using 60 Vbeta and 13 Jbeta primers. This table comes from immunoSEQ multiplex PCR, and its TCRdb copy is limited to in-frame clones, with some not included. The table has a few hundred thousand clones, roughly 80% seen once. The sequenced material came from PBMCs. These receptors were obtained from a girl aged 2 to 10 in good health and CMV-seronegative.

This clone has more than one count but fewer than ten. CDR3 sequence reads: CSVGGLAGSGANVLTF. The DNA of the CDR3 is TGCAGCGTTGGGGGACTAGCGGGATCTGGGGCCAACGTCCTGACTTTC. J is TRBJ2-6 and V is TRBV29-1, with 13 nucleotides matching TRBD2. This CDR3 has 16 amino acids. Germline CDR1 and CDR2: SQVTM and ANQGSEA. The trim removed 4 bases at V and 1 base at J, leaving 1 base unmatched.

V is TRBV25-1 and J is TRBJ1-3; 7 bases align to TRBD1. The CDR3 is 15 residues long. Germline CDR1 MGHDK, CDR2 SYGVNS. The V segment lost 4 bases and the J segment 2 bases; nucleotides outside the gene matches: 5. Here the CDR3 reads CASSGHRGAGNTIYF. The CDR3 bases are TGTGCCAGCAGTGGGCACAGGGGCGCTGGAAACACCATATATTTT.

This clone was found once. This sequence joins TRBV25-1 and TRBJ2-3, with TRBD2 matching 8 bases. This CDR3 is 15 amino acids long. Germline V gene data show CDR1 as MGHDK and CDR2 as SYGVNS. Trimming removed 8 bases from V and 2 bases from J; junction bases left unmatched: 9. The CDR3 sequence is CASSPGGVYTDTQYF. Written as DNA, the CDR3 is TGTGCCAGCTCCCCCGGGGGGGTGTACACAGATACGCAGTATTTT.

The chain uses TRBV5-6 and TRBJ1-5; TRBD1 might be the D (5 bases). Germline-derived CDR1 and CDR2 are SGHDT and YYEEEE. V was clipped by 2 bases and J by 3 bases, with 9 bases between them. CDR3 length equals 14 residues. This CDR3 reads CASSLGVDNQPQHF. CDR3 sequence (DNA): TGTGCCAGCAGCTTAGGGGTGGACAATCAGCCCCAGCATTTT. Full variable domain (remainder filled in from reference TRBV5-6 and TRBJ1-5): DAGVTQSPTHLIKTRGQQVTLRCSPKSGHDTVSWYQQALGQGPQFIFQYYEEEERQRGNFPDRFSGHQFPNYSSELNVNALLLGDSALYLCASSLGVDNQPQHFGDGTRLSIL.

This clone was seen a few times. This rearrangement joins TRBV29-1 to TRBJ1-2, with unresolved D. The CDR3 sequence is 15 residues long. Trimming removed 2 bases at V and 8 bases at J, with 21 bases between. Germline loops: CDR1 SQVTM, CDR2 ANQGSEA. The CDR3 region is CSVESVGVPTRGYTF. Here the CDR3 DNA reads TGCAGCGTTGAATCCGTCGGGGTGCCTACTAGGGGCTACACCTTC.

The gene calls are TRBV9 and TRBJ1-1; perhaps TRBD1 as D (5 bases). Trimming left V 3 bases short and J 3 bases short, with 18 bases between. CDR1 is SGDLS, CDR2 YYNGEE, per germline. The CDR3 runs to 16 residues. CDR3 in amino acids: CASSDTGTKAHTEAFF. CDR3 DNA: TGTGCCAGCAGCGACACAGGCACCAAGGCCCACACTGAAGCTTTCTTT.

The J gene is TRBJ1-5, the V gene TRBV10-2; D not certain. Trimming left V 7 bases short and J 4 bases short, with 11 bases between. Germline CDR1 reads WSHSY; CDR2 reads SAAADI. The CDR3 extends over 13 amino acids. CDR3: CASKVSLNQPQHF. The CDR3 coding sequence is TGCGCCAGCAAAGTTAGCCTGAATCAGCCCCAGCATTTT.

The chain recombines TRBV5-6 with TRBJ2-7; 9 bases match TRBD1. This CDR3 comprises 14 residues. Germline-derived CDR1 and CDR2 are SGHDT and YYEEEE. After removal of 6 bases from V and 2 bases from J, the junction contained 6 bases not matched to a gene. CDR3 DNA sequence: TGTGCCAGCACAGCGGGACAGGGACCCTACGAGCAGTACTTC. Amino acid sequence: CASTAGQGPYEQYF.

This clone came up a few times. The gene calls are TRBV4-1 and TRBJ2-7, with TRBD2 as a possible D gene (5 bases). V was trimmed by 2 bases and J by 0 bases, leaving 11 bases between them. Germline CDR1 and CDR2: MGHRA and YSYEKL. This CDR3 region has 15 residues. The CDR3 DNA is TGCGCCAGCAGCCAACGCCCAGAGGGCTCCTACGAGCAGTACTTC. Translated: CASSQRPEGSYEQYF.

The chain links TRBV10-3 to TRBJ2-2, with D hard to call. Trimming removed 8 bases from V and 6 bases from J, with 10 bases in between. Germline V gene data show CDR1 as ENHRY and CDR2 as SYGVKD. The CDR3 spans 12 residues. The CDR3 DNA reads TGTGCCATCCGTGCAGATTCCGGGGAGCTGTTTTTT. This translates into CAIRADSGELFF.

This clone was picked up one time. The rearrangement uses TRBV11-1 and TRBJ1-1; D call uncertain. Germline values: CDR1 SGHAT, CDR2 FQDESV (reference sequence). The CDR3 extends over 12 amino acids. V was pared by 1 base and J by 10 bases, with 10 bases between. The CDR3 region has the DNA TGTGCCAGCAGCTTAGGCCGGGGAGGAGCTTTCTTT. Amino acid sequence: CASSLGRGGAFF.

The rearrangement joins TRBV10-3 to TRBJ2-2; possible D gene TRBD1, 6 bases. The length of the CDR3 is 15 residues. Trimming pared 6 bases from V and 6 bases from J, leaving 17 bases between. The germline V gene has CDR1 ENHRY and CDR2 SYGVKD. The CDR3 DNA reads TGTGCCATCAGCTCCGGGACATATTTAGCCGGGGAGCTGTTTTTT. It encodes CAISSGTYLAGELFF.

This clone was detected only once. The rearrangement uses TRBV5-4 and TRBJ1-1, with D possibly being TRBD1 (6 bases). V was pared by 7 bases and J by 0 bases, with 16 bases between. Germline lookup yields CDR1 SGHNT and CDR2 YYREEE (reference sequence). This CDR3 region has 15 residues. CDR3 in amino acids: CASFTDRRMNTEAFF. The CDR3 DNA reads as TGTGCCAGCTTCACAGACAGGCGGATGAACACTGAAGCTTTCTTT.

The genes are TRBV19 and TRBJ1-5, with TRBD1 identical over 11 bases. V lost 3 bases and J lost 7; bases outside the gene matches: 5. The CDR3 consists of 15 residues. Germline CDR1 is LNHDA and CDR2 is SQIVND (reference sequence). This CDR3 reads CASSIRDRGRQPQHF. The CDR3 DNA follows: TGTGCCAGTAGTATCCGGGACAGGGGGAGACAGCCCCAGCATTTT.

The rearrangement links TRBV18 to TRBJ2-3, with no clear D. CDR3 size: 15 residues. V was clipped by 3 bases and J by 6 bases, with 16 bases between them. Germline CDR1 reads KGHSH; CDR2 reads LQKENI. The CDR3 DNA reads as TGTGCCAGCTCACCCCCAATGTCCGACGGGGATACGCAGTATTTT. Its translation: CASSPPMSDGDTQYF.

The chain links TRBV5-1 to TRBJ1-1, with TRBD1 identical over 9 bases. Germline CDR1 reads SGHRS; CDR2 reads YFSETQ. V was pared by 2 bases and J by 2 bases, with 10 bases of the junction left unmatched. This CDR3 contains 17 residues. The CDR3 DNA is TGCGCCAGCAGCTTTGGTCCGGGACAGGGCTTAAACACTGAAGCTTTCTTT. Protein: CASSFGPGQGLNTEAFF.

The V and J genes are TRBV27 and TRBJ1-4, with D tentatively TRBD1 (5 bases). Germline lookup yields CDR1 MNHEY and CDR2 SMNVEV (reference sequence). Between the trimmed V and J ends, which lost 6 bases and 3 bases, there was a span of 14 bases. CDR3 size: 15 residues. The CDR3 DNA sequence: TGTGCCAGCAGGATCACAGGTCTCCCTAATGAAAAACTGTTTTTT. Translated: CASRITGLPNEKLFF.

J is TRBJ2-7 and V is TRBV23-1, with TRBD2 matching 9 bases. TRBV23-1 is sorted into the ORF group, with uncertain function. The length of the CDR3 is 19 residues. The ends lost 3 bases at V and 4 bases at J; junction bases unmatched: 19. In DNA form, the CDR3 reads TGCGCCAGCAGTCAGCCTCTTAGCGGGAGTCATCAAGACCCATACGAGCAGTACTTC. Its protein is CASSQPLSGSHQDPYEQYF.

The gene calls are TRBV7-9 and TRBJ2-2, with TRBD2 identical over 7 bases. The CDR3 runs to 17 residues. Per germline, CDR1 SEHNR and CDR2 FQNEAQ (reference sequence). V lost 5 bases and J lost 2; bases outside the gene matches: 11. CDR3 coding DNA: TGTGCCAGCAGCAAAAGAGGGCTAGCGGCCAACACCGGGGAGCTGTTTTTT. Protein product: CASSKRGLAANTGELFF.

The chain employs TRBV9 and TRBJ2-7, with 12 bases matching TRBD2. This CDR3 comprises 15 residues. V dropped 4 bases and J dropped 3; count of bases not matched to a gene: 5. Germline V CDR1 and CDR2: SGDLS, YYNGEE. The CDR3 region has the DNA TGTGCCAGCAGCACCACTAGCGGGGGGAACTACGAGCAGTACTTC. Its protein is CASSTTSGGNYEQYF.

This clone was seen only once. V usage is TRBV18 and J usage is TRBJ1-2, with D possibly being TRBD1 (5 bases). CDR1 is KGHSH, CDR2 LQKENI, per germline. V was clipped by 2 bases and J by 3 bases, with 7 bases between them. The length of the CDR3 is 13 residues. The CDR3 DNA reads as TGTGCCAGCTCACCAGCGACAGACTATGGCTACACCTTC. Translated: CASSPATDYGYTF.

The rearrangement links TRBV25-1 to TRBJ1-4; D perhaps matches TRBD1 (6 bases). Deletions cut 8 bases from V and 8 bases from J, with 18 bases between. The CDR3 totals 14 residues. The V gene's germline CDR1 is MGHDK and CDR2 SYGVNS. The CDR3 loop reads CASQRGGSGEKLFF. CDR3 DNA sequence: TGTGCCAGCCAAAGAGGGGGTTCAGGCGAAAAACTGTTTTTT.

This clone was recorded only once. This chain joins TRBV6-6 and TRBJ2-5; D is ambiguous. The V gene lost 0 bases and the J gene lost 4 bases, with 12 bases spanning the gap. Germline V lookup: CDR1 MNHNY, CDR2 SVGAGI (reference sequence). The CDR3 has 15 amino acids. The CDR3 reads CASSYSRVPAETQYF. The CDR3 DNA follows: TGTGCCAGCAGTTACTCCCGGGTGCCCGCAGAGACCCAGTACTTC.

V gene TRBV6-4 combines with J gene TRBJ2-3, with 11 nucleotides matching TRBD2. The CDR3 has 14 amino acids. Per germline, CDR1 MRHNA and CDR2 SNTAGT. With 4 bases clipped from V and 4 bases from J, the junction kept 1 base outside the gene matches. The CDR3 reads CASSVAGGPDTQYF. CDR3 coding DNA: TGTGCCAGCAGTGTAGCGGGAGGGCCAGATACGCAGTATTTT.